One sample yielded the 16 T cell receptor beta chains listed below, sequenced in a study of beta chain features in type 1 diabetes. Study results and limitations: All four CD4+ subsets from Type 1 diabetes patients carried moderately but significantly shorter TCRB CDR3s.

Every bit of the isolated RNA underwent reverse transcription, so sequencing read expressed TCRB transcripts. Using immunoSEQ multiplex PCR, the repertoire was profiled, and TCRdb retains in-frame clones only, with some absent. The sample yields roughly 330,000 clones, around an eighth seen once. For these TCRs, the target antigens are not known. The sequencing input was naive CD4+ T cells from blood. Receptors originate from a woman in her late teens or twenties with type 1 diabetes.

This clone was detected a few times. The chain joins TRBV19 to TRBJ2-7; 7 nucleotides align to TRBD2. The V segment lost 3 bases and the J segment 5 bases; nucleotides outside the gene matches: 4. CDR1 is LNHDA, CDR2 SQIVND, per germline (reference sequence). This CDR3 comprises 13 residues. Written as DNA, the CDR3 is TGTGCCAGTAGTATTGGGGCGGGGGACGAGCAGTACGTC. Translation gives CASSIGAGDEQYV.

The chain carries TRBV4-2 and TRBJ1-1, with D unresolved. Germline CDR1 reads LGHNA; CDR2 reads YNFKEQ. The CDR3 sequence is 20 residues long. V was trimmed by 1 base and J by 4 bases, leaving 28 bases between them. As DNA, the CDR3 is TGTGCCAGCAGCCAAGTCAGACCGGCCGGGGTCCAGGTGTTGTTCACTGAAGCTTTCTTT. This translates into CASSQVRPAGVQVLFTEAFF.

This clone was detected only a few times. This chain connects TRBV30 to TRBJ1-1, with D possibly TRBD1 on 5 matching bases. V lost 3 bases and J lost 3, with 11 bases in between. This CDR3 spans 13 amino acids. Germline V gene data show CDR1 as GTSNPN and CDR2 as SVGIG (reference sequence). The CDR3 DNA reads TGTGCCTGGAGGTGGGACTTCGACACTGAAGCTTTCTTT. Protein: CAWRWDFDTEAFF.

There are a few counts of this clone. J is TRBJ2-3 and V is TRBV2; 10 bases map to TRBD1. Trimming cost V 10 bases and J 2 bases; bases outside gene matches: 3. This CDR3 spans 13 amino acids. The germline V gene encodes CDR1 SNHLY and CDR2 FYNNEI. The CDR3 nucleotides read TGTGCCAACAGACAGGGGGCCACAGATACGCAGTATTTT. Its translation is CANRQGATDTQYF.

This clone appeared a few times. The CDR3 here is CASSFSGNGYTF. The CDR3 bases are TGTGCCAGCAGCTTTTCAGGGAATGGCTACACCTTC. The chain carries TRBV7-9 and TRBJ1-2, with TRBD1 as a possible D gene (5 bases). There are 12 residues in the CDR3. The V and J ends lost 3 bases and 6 bases respectively, with 8 bases between them. The germline CDR1 and CDR2 sequences are SEHNR and FQNEAQ (reference sequence). The full variable domain, with the rest looked up from reference TRBV7-9 and TRBJ1-2, is DTGVSQNPRHKITKRGQNVTFRCDPISEHNRLYWYRQTLGQGPEFLTYFQNEAQLEKSRLLSDRFSAERPKGSFSTLEIQRTEQGDSAMYLCASSFSGNGYTFGSGTRLTVV.

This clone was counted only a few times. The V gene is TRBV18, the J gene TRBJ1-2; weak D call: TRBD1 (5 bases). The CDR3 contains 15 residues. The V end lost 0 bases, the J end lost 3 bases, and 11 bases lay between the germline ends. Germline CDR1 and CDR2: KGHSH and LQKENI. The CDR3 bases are TGTGCCAGCTCACCACCATCGGGGGGGTACTATGGCTACACCTTC. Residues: CASSPPSGGYYGYTF.

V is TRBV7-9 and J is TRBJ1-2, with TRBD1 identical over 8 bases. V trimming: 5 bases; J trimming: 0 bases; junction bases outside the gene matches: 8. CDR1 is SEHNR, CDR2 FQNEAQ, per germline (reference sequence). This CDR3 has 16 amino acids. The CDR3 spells CASSPPGQASNYGYTF. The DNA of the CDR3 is TGTGCCAGCAGCCCCCCGGGACAGGCATCTAACTATGGCTACACCTTC.

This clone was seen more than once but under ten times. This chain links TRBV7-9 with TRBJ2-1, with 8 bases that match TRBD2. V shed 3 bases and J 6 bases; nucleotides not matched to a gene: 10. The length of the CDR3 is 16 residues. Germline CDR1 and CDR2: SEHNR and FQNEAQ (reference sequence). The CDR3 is CASSFLQGLVSNEQFF. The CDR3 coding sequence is TGTGCCAGCAGCTTTCTCCAGGGACTAGTTAGCAATGAGCAGTTCTTC.

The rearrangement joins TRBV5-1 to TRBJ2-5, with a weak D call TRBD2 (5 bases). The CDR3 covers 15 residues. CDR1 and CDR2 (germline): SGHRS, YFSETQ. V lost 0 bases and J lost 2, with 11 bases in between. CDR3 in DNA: TGCGCCAGCAGCTTGGGAGGGCGGCATCAAGAGACCCAGTACTTC. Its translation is CASSLGGRHQETQYF.

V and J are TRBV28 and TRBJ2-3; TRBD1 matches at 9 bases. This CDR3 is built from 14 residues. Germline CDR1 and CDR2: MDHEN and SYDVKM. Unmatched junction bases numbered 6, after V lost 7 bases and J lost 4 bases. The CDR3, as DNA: TGTGCCAGCATTTCGGGACAGGGCTCAGATACGCAGTATTTT. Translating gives CASISGQGSDTQYF.

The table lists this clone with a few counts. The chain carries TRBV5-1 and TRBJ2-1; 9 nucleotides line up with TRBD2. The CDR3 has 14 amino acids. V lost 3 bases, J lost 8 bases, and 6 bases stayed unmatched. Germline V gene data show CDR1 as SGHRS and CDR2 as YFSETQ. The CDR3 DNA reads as TGCGCCAGCAGCTCGGAGCGGGGGGAGGATGAGCAGTTCTTC. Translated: CASSSERGEDEQFF.

The CDR3 is CASSLVRAGGHEQYV. DNA of the CDR3: TGTGCCAGCAGCTTAGTTAGGGCAGGGGGTCACGAGCAGTACGTC. The rearrangement joins TRBV7-9 to TRBJ2-7; 7 bases line up with TRBD1. After removal of 1 base from V and 5 bases from J, the junction contained 8 bases not matched to a gene. Per germline, CDR1 SEHNR and CDR2 FQNEAQ (reference sequence). This CDR3 comprises 15 residues.

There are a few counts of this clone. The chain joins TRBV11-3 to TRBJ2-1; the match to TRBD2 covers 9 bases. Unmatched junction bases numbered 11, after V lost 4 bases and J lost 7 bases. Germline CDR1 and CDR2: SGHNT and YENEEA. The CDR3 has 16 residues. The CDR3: CASSYGGRAGGNEQFF. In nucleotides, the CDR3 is TGTGCCAGCAGCTACGGGGGTAGGGCGGGAGGGAATGAGCAGTTCTTC.

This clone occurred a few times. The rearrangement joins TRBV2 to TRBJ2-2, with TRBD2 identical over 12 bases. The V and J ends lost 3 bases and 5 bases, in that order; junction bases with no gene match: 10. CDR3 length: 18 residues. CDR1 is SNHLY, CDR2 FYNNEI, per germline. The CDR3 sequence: CASSDGLAGRVGTGELFF. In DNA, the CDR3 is TGTGCCAGCAGTGATGGACTAGCGGGAAGGGTAGGAACCGGGGAGCTGTTTTTT.

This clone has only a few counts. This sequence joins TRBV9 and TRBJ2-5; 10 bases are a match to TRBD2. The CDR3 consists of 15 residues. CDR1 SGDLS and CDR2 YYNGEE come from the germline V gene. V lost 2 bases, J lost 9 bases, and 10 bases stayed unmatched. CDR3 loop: CASSVTGLAPGAQYF. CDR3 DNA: TGTGCCAGCAGCGTCACGGGACTAGCGCCGGGGGCCCAGTACTTC.

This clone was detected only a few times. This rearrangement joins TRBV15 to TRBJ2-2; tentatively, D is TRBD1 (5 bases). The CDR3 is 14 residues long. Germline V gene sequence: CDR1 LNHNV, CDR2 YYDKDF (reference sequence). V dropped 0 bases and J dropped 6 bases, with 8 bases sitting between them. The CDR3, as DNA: TGTGCCACCAGCAGAGATTCACAGGCCGGGGAGCTGTTTTTT. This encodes CATSRDSQAGELFF.